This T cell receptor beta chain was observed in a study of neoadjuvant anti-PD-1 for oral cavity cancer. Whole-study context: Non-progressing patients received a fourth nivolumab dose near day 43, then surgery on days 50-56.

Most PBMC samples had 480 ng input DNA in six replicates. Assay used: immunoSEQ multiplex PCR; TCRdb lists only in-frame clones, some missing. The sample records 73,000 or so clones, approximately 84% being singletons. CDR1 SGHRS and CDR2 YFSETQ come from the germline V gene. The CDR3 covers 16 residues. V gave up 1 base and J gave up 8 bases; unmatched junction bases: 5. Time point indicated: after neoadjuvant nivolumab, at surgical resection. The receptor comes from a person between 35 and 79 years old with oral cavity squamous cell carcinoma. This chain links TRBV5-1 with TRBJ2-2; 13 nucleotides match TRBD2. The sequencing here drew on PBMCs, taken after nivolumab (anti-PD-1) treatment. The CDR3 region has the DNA TGCGCCAGCAGCTTGAGGACTAGCGGGAGTGGAGGGGAGCTGTTTTTT. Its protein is CASSLRTSGSGGELFF.